These 15 T cell receptor beta chains were sequenced from one sample in a study of T cells expressing NK-cell markers. TCRdb reprocessed the 5' RACE reads and stores each CDR3 protein as one record, lacking DNA. Listed are about 550,000 distinct CDR3 sequences; approximately 4% falls within the top ten. The specimen was blood T cells: a sorted CD56 or NKG2C T cell subset, CD4+ or CD8+ T cells, or bulk PBMC T cells (not recorded which). These TCRs come from a man younger than 30 in good health.

The chain uses TRBV20-1 and TRBJ2-1; TCRdb returns TRBD2, unconfirmable since there is no DNA. Germline-derived CDR1 and CDR2 are DFQATT and SNEGSKA (reference sequence). The CDR3 totals 19 residues. Here the CDR3 reads CSARDIAGLAGFLYNEQFF.

CDR3 sequence: CASSPLEGDQETQYF. This chain uses TRBV7-9 with TRBJ2-5; TCRdb indicates TRBD1, and absent DNA this call remains unverified. The CDR3 runs 15 residues. Per germline, CDR1 SEHNR and CDR2 FQNEAQ (reference sequence).

The CDR3 loop reads CASSLVPPGNSQETQYF. The gene calls are TRBV7-2 and TRBJ2-5; the D gene TCRdb calls, TRBD1, cannot be checked with no DNA. The CDR3 spans 17 residues. From germline, CDR1 is SGHTA and CDR2 FQGNSA.

The chain joins TRBV6-1 to TRBJ2-7; without DNA, the TCRdb call of TRBD1 cannot be checked. The germline V gene encodes CDR1 MNHNS and CDR2 SASEGT. The CDR3 covers 17 residues. The CDR3 reads CASSPTMDRIASYEQYF.

The chain joins TRBV12-3 or TRBV12-4 to TRBJ1-2; TCRdb selects TRBD1, and the lack of DNA leaves this call unchecked. The CDR3 totals 13 residues. The CDR3 sequence is CASSLDPDRGYTF.

The V and J genes are TRBV20-1 and TRBJ2-4; as DNA is missing, the TRBD2 call by TCRdb cannot be tested. The germline CDR1 and CDR2 sequences are DFQATT and SNEGSKA (reference sequence). The CDR3 runs 18 residues. The CDR3 region is CSASRVAGGPVAKNIQYF.

The CDR3 loop is CSAAPVSGSDYNEQFF. V and J are TRBV20-1 and TRBJ2-1; absent DNA, TCRdb's TRBD2 call cannot be checked. Germline lookup yields CDR1 DFQATT and CDR2 SNEGSKA (reference sequence). The CDR3 is 16 amino acids.

This rearrangement joins TRBV7-2 to TRBJ2-1; the TCRdb D gene call, TRBD1, has no DNA to confirm it. The CDR3 length is 15 residues. Germline values: CDR1 SGHTA, CDR2 FQGNSA. The CDR3: CASSFNRDGYNEQFF.

This chain uses TRBV7-2 with TRBJ1-6; TCRdb selects TRBD1, and the lack of DNA leaves this call unchecked. CDR1 and CDR2 from the germline V gene are SGHTA and FQGNSA. This CDR3 has 16 amino acids. This CDR3 reads CASSLNRGLTRSPLHF.

The CDR3: CASSVVGLAARTQYNEQFF. The chain combines TRBV9 with TRBJ2-1; TCRdb names TRBD2, which stays unverified in the absence of DNA. The CDR3 totals 19 residues. Per the germline V gene, CDR1 is SGDLS and CDR2 is YYNGEE.

This chain uses TRBV3-1 with TRBJ2-7; the TRBD1 assignment by TCRdb is unverifiable without DNA. There are 15 residues in the CDR3. Per germline, CDR1 LGHDT and CDR2 YNNKEL (reference sequence). The CDR3 spells CASSQSRDSPYEQYF.

The V and J genes are TRBV20-1 and TRBJ1-2; TCRdb lists TRBD1, though no DNA is available to test this call. The CDR3 runs 14 residues. Germline CDR1 DFQATT, CDR2 SNEGSKA (reference sequence). This chain's CDR3 is CSARIRRGHYGYTF.

The J gene is TRBJ2-2, the V gene TRBV5-6. There are 14 residues in the CDR3. The V gene's germline CDR1 is SGHDT and CDR2 YYEEEE. The chain's CDR3 is CASSLQQNTGELFF.

This chain joins TRBV12-3 or TRBV12-4 and TRBJ2-2; the TCRdb call, TRBD2, lacks DNA for checking. CDR3 length equals 14 residues. CDR3 region: CASRGGLNTGELFF.

This chain connects TRBV9 to TRBJ2-3; TCRdb proposes TRBD1, but this gene call is untestable without DNA. This CDR3 region has 15 residues. The germline V gene encodes CDR1 SGDLS and CDR2 YYNGEE. The CDR3: CASSAQGPSTDTQYF. Full variable domain (missing parts from reference TRBV9 and TRBJ2-3): DSGVTQTPKHLITATGQRVTLRCSPRSGDLSVYWYQQSLDQGLQFLIQYYNGEERAKGNILERFSAQQFPDLHSELNLSSLELGDSALYFCASSAQGPSTDTQYFGPGTRLTVL.